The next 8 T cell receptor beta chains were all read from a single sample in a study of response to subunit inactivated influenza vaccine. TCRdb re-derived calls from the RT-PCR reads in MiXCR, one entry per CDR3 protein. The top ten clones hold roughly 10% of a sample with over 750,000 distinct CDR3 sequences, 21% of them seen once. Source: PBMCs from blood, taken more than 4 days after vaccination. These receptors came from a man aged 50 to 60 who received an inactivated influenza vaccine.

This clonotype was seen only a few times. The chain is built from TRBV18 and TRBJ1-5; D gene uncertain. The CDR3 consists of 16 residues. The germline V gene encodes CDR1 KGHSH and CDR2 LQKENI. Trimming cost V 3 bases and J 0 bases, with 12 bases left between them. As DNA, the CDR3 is TGTGCCAGCTCACCGACCCCCCCCAATAGCAATCAGCCCCAGCATTTT. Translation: CASSPTPPNSNQPQHF.

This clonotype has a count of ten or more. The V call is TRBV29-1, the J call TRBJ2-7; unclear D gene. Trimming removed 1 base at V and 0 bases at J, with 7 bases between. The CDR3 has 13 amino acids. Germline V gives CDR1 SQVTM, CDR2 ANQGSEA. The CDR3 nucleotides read TGCAGCGTTGAAGGCGGCGGCTCCTACGAGCAGTACTTC. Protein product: CSVEGGGSYEQYF.

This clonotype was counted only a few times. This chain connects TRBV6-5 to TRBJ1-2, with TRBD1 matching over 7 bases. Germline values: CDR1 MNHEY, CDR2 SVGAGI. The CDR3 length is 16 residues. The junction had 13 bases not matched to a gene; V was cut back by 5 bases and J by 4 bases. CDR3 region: CASSNEWDRPLYGYTF. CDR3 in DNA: TGTGCCAGCAGTAACGAATGGGACAGACCTCTCTATGGCTACACCTTC.

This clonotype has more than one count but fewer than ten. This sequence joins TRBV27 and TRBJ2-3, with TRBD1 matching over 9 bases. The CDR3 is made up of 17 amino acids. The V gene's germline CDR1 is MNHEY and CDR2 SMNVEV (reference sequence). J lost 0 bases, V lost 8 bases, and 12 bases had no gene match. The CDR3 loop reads CASGFGYRGRSTDTQYF. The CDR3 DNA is TGTGCCAGCGGATTTGGATACAGGGGGCGAAGCACAGATACGCAGTATTTT.

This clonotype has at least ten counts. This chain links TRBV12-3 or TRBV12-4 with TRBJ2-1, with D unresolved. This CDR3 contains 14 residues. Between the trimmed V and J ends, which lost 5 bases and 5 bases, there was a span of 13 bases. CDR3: CASSTLGYHNEQFF. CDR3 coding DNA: TGTGCCAGCAGTACACTCGGCTACCACAATGAGCAGTTCTTC.

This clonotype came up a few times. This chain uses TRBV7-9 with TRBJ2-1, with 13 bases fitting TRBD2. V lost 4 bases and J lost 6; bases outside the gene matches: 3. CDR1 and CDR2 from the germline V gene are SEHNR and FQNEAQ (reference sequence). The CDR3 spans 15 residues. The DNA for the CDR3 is TGTGCCAGCAGCTCCAGGACTAGCGGGAGCAATGAGCAGTTCTTC. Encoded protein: CASSSRTSGSNEQFF. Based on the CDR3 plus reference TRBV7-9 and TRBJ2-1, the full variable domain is DTGVSQNPRHKITKRGQNVTFRCDPISEHNRLYWYRQTLGQGPEFLTYFQNEAQLEKSRLLSDRFSAERPKGSFSTLEIQRTEQGDSAMYLCASSSRTSGSNEQFFGPGTRLTVL.

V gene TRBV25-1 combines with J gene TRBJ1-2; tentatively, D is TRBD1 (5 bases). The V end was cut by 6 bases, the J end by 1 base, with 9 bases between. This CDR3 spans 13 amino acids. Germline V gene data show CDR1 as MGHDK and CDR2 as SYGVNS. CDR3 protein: CASSAQVNYGYTF. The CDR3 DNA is TGTGCCAGCAGCGCACAGGTTAACTATGGCTACACCTTC.

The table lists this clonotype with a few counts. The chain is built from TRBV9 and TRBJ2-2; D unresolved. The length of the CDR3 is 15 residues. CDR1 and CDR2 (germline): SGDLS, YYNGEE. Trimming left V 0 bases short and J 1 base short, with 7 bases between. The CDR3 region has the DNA TGTGCCAGCAGCGTAGAAGGCAGGAACACCGGGGAGCTGTTTTTT. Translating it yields CASSVEGRNTGELFF.